This T cell receptor beta chain was sequenced in a study of siplizumab effects on memory and regulatory T cells. Study-wide results and limits: Alloreactive sequences from unstimulated CD4+ memory cells fell significantly with siplizumab. Naive T cells seemed more diverse than memory cells; they also seemed major alloresponse contributors. With siplizumab, mappable alloreactive CD4+ clones averaged around 71% Treg-derived, versus under 30% in controls. Proliferating Tregs taken from siplizumab cultures were not shown to have a confirmed suppressive function.

The V end was cut by 6 bases, the J end by 5 bases, with 20 bases between. Germline V gene sequence: CDR1 SNHLY, CDR2 FYNNEI. The CDR3 sequence is 15 residues long. Concerning this clone: What it binds is not known.

Some clones are missing from TCRdb's copy, which holds only in-frame ones; the method was immunoSEQ multiplex PCR. Among some 100,000 clones, over 85% were seen once, and the ten largest hold over 5.5%. The chain combines TRBV2 with TRBJ2-7; the D is unclear. The sequence was obtained from a human donor in good health. The sequencing sample was made of CD8+ T cells sorted from blood. The CDR3 nucleotides read TGTGCCAGCAGAGGAACTACCGACGTTTTCCACGAGCAGTACTTC. Its translation is CASRGTTDVFHEQYF.